Listed below are T cell receptor beta chains from one sample, sequenced in a study of shared clonotypes between healthy human individuals. TCRdb's table, derived via immunoSEQ multiplex PCR, lists solely in-frame clones and lacks some. The data show hundreds of thousands of clones, less than 98% seen once. The specimen sequenced was naive CD4+ T cells sorted from blood. Source of these receptors: a woman in her twenties or thirties in good health. The CDR3 runs from the conserved cysteine through the conserved F or W. A D gene is named only where the DNA matches it firmly. Where a row states a size, it is once, few, many or the class of an expanded clone; other rows omit it.

v_gene	j_gene	abundance	d_gene	CDR3nt	CDR3aa
TRBV5-1	TRBJ2-1	.	.	TGCGCCAGCAGCTCGGCAGGGGTAGATGAGCAGTTCTTC	CASSSAGVDEQFF
TRBV5-4	TRBJ1-1	.	.	TGTGCCAGCAGCTTTGGGGTAGACACTGAAGCTTTCTTT	CASSFGVDTEAFF
TRBV11-2	TRBJ2-3	.	TRBD2	TGTGCCAGCAGCTTACTAGCGGGAGAAGCAGATACGCAGTATTTT	CASSLLAGEADTQYF
TRBV9	TRBJ2-1	.	.	TGTGCCAGCAGCGTAGTCCCGGGGAACAATGAGCAGTTCTTC	CASSVVPGNNEQFF
TRBV27	TRBJ2-2	.	TRBD2	TGTGCCAGCCCCCCTAGCGGGAGCTGGTCGACCGGGGAGCTGTTTTTT	CASPPSGSWSTGELFF
TRBV28	TRBJ2-1	.	TRBD2	TGTGCCAGCAGCTCCGGGACTACCTACAATGAGCAGTTCTTC	CASSSGTTYNEQFF
TRBV4-2	TRBJ2-2	.	.	TGTGCCAGCAGCCGGACTTTAGAGAACACCGGGGAGCTGTTTTTT	CASSRTLENTGELFF
TRBV21-1	TRBJ2-5	.	.	TGTGCCAGTAAACGGGGACAGCGTTCAGAGACCCAGTACTTC	CASKRGQRSETQYF
TRBV11-2	TRBJ2-1	.	.	TGTGCCAGCAGCTCGACGGTTAGCTCCTACAATGAGCAGTTCTTC	CASSSTVSSYNEQFF
TRBV27	TRBJ1-2	once	.	TGTGCCAGCAGTCCGGACGGCACCTATGGCTACACCTTC	CASSPDGTYGYTF
TRBV6-5	TRBJ2-2	.	.	TGTGCCAGCATCCCACGGGGGACCGGGGAGCTGTTTTTT	CASIPRGTGELFF
TRBV10-1	TRBJ1-1	.	TRBD1	TGCGCCAGCAGTGGAGACAGGGCGAACACTGAAGCTTTCTTT	CASSGDRANTEAFF
TRBV11-2	TRBJ1-4	once	.	TGTGCCAGCAGCCGGGGGGGGCCTAATGAAAAACTGTTTTTT	CASSRGGPNEKLFF
TRBV4-1	TRBJ2-7	.	TRBD2	TGCGCCAGCAGCCAAGAGGTGACCCAGCGGGAGGTAAAGTACGAGCAGTACTTC	CASSQEVTQREVKYEQYF
TRBV5-1	TRBJ2-1	once	.	TGCGCCAGCAGCTTGGCCTGGGTCTACAATGAGCAGTTCTTC	CASSLAWVYNEQFF
TRBV15	TRBJ1-3	.	.	TGTGCCACCAGCAGAGACATTAAGAACTCTGGAAACACCATATATTTT	CATSRDIKNSGNTIYF
TRBV6-1	TRBJ1-5	.	.	TGTGCCAGCAGTGAAAGTAAAGGACGCAATCAGCCCCAGCATTTT	CASSESKGRNQPQHF
TRBV20-1	TRBJ2-7	.	.	TGCAGTGCTCCAGGCGGCTACGAGCAGTACTTC	CSAPGGYEQYF
TRBV30	TRBJ2-7	.	TRBD1	TGTGCCTGGGGGACAGGGATCGAGCAGTACTTC	CAWGTGIEQYF
TRBV7-8	TRBJ2-7	.	.	TGTGCCAGCAGCTTACGAACAGGTTATCCCTACGAGCAGTACTTC	CASSLRTGYPYEQYF
TRBV19	TRBJ2-7	.	.	TGTGCCAGTAGAATAAATGGGCGGGCGCTATACGAGCAGTACTTC	CASRINGRALYEQYF
TRBV5-4	TRBJ2-7	.	TRBD2	TGTGCCAGCAGCTTGGAACCCAGCGGGAGCCCGTACGAGCAGTACTTC	CASSLEPSGSPYEQYF
TRBV7-2	TRBJ2-7	.	.	TGTGCCAGCAGCTCCCAACTAGACTCCTACGAGCAGTACTTC	CASSSQLDSYEQYF
TRBV23-1	TRBJ2-7	.	TRBD2	TGCGCCAGCAGTCAATCCATCGGGAGGGGCTACGAGCAGTACTTC	CASSQSIGRGYEQYF
TRBV28	TRBJ1-1	once	.	TGTGCCAGCAGTTTGACAGCTCGGAACACTGAAGCTTTCTTT	CASSLTARNTEAFF
TRBV1	TRBJ2-6	.	.	TGCACCAGCAGCCAAGATCAACTAGCGGGAGCAGGGGCCAACGTCCTGACTTTC	CTSSQDQLAGAGANVLTF
TRBV29-1	TRBJ2-1	.	.	TGCAGCTTCAAGGGGGCTAGCGGCTACAATGAGCAGTTCTTC	CSFKGASGYNEQFF
TRBV4-1	TRBJ1-1	.	.	TGCGCCAGCAGCCAAGATTTGGGGCAGGTGAACACTGAAGCTTTCTTT	CASSQDLGQVNTEAFF
TRBV7-3	TRBJ2-5	.	.	TGTGCCAGCAGCCCAGAGACTGGCGGGATGTACCAAGAGACCCAGTACTTC	CASSPETGGMYQETQYF
TRBV28	TRBJ1-5	.	TRBD1	TGTGCCAGCAGCCAGGGACAGGGTGGTCAGCCCCAGCATTTT	CASSQGQGGQPQHF
TRBV27	TRBJ2-1	.	.	TGTGCCAGCAGTTTTAACAATGAGCAGTTCTTC	CASSFNNEQFF
TRBV6-5	TRBJ1-1	.	.	TGTGCCAGCAGTTACGATAGGTTGATGAACACTGAAGCTTTCTTT	CASSYDRLMNTEAFF
TRBV5-1	TRBJ2-2	.	.	TGCGCCAGCAGCTTGGAACCTCAGGGTTCCGCCGGGGAGCTGTTTTTT	CASSLEPQGSAGELFF
TRBV6-5	TRBJ2-7	.	.	TGTGCCAGCAGTGGACTTCAGGTTGGGGAGCAGTACTTC	CASSGLQVGEQYF
TRBV19	TRBJ2-1	.	TRBD1	TGTGCCAGTAGTAAAGGGGGCCACGCTAAAACAAACAATGAGCAGTTCTTC	CASSKGGHAKTNNEQFF
TRBV27	TRBJ2-1	.	.	TGTGCCAGCATTTCCGCGGGACAGTACAATGAGCAGTTCTTC	CASISAGQYNEQFF
TRBV7-2	TRBJ2-3	.	TRBD2	TGTGCCAGCAGCTTAGTCGTGTGGCGGGACTACCAAGATACGCAGTATTTT	CASSLVVWRDYQDTQYF
TRBV6-1	TRBJ2-5	.	TRBD1	TGTGCCAGCATCCAAACAGGGGCTCAAGAGACCCAGTACTTC	CASIQTGAQETQYF
TRBV5-1	TRBJ2-3	.	TRBD2	TGCGCCAGCAGCTTTAGCGGGCTAACAGATACGCAGTATTTT	CASSFSGLTDTQYF
TRBV6-1	TRBJ1-6	.	.	TGTGCCAGCAGTAAGACTTTACAGAATTCACCCCTCCACTTT	CASSKTLQNSPLHF
TRBV2	TRBJ2-6	.	.	TGTGCCAGCAGCGTGTCGAGGCAGATCTCTGGGGCCAACGTCCTGACTTTC	CASSVSRQISGANVLTF
TRBV13	TRBJ2-1	.	TRBD2	TGTGCCAGCAGACCGCCTCTAGCGGGAAGTCTAAGTGAGCAGTTCTTC	CASRPPLAGSLSEQFF
TRBV9	TRBJ1-1	once	TRBD1	TGTGCCAGCAGCGTGGGGGGACAGCTCCAGAAGGCTTTCTTT	CASSVGGQLQKAFF
TRBV10-3	TRBJ1-1	.	.	TGTGCCATCAGTCCGGACATCATTGACACTGAAGCTTTCTTT	CAISPDIIDTEAFF
TRBV7-8	TRBJ2-4	.	.	TGTGCCAGCAGCTTTACGGGACGGGGGAAAAACATTCAGTACTTC	CASSFTGRGKNIQYF
TRBV28	TRBJ2-7	.	.	TGTGCCAGCAGTGATCAGTTGTACTACGAGCAGTACTTC	CASSDQLYYEQYF
TRBV10-2	TRBJ1-3	.	.	TGCGCCAGCAGTGACGGCAGCTCTGGAAACACCATATATTTT	CASSDGSSGNTIYF
TRBV4-1	TRBJ2-1	.	.	TGCGCCAGCAGCCAAGTGAGTCTAGTCTCCTACAATGAGCAGTTCTTC	CASSQVSLVSYNEQFF
TRBV5-4	TRBJ2-1	.	.	TGTGCCAGCAGCTCATACCAACGGGAGTTCCTCAATGAGCAGTTCTTC	CASSSYQREFLNEQFF
TRBV5-1	TRBJ2-1	.	TRBD2	TGCGCCAGCAGCTTAGCGGGAGGAGCGTACAATGAGCAGTTCTTC	CASSLAGGAYNEQFF
TRBV5-1	TRBJ2-5	.	.	TGCGCCAGCAGCTTGGGCCTAGCAAGGATCGGAGAGACCCAGTACTTC	CASSLGLARIGETQYF
TRBV11-1	TRBJ1-1	.	.	TGTGCCAGCAGACATAAACCGGGACTCAGAGGCGCCACTGAAGCTTTCTTT	CASRHKPGLRGATEAFF
TRBV14	TRBJ2-5	.	.	TGTGCCAGCAGCCCTAAAGTAGACCCCACCCAGTACTTC	CASSPKVDPTQYF
TRBV7-2	TRBJ2-2	.	.	TGTGCCAGCAGCTTAGCACGGGAAACAATGGGGACCGGGGAGCTGTTTTTT	CASSLARETMGTGELFF
TRBV11-2	TRBJ1-5	.	TRBD1	TGTGCCAGCAGTCAGGACAGGCATAGCAATCAGCCCCAGCATTTT	CASSQDRHSNQPQHF